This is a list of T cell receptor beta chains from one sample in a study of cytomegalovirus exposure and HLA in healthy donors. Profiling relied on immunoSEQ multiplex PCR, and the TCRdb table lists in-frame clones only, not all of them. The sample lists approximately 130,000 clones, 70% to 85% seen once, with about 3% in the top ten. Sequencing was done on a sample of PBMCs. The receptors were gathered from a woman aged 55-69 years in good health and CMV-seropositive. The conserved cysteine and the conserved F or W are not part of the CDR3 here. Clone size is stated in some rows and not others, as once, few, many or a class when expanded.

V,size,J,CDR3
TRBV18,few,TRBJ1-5,ASSPSTGAKSNQPQH
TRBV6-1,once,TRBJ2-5,ASSEDRGRITSLETQY
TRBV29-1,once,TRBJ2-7,SVGRDSYEQY
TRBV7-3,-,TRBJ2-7,ASSLGSGEQY
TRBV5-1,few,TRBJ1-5,ASSSESGQPQH
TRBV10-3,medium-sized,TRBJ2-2,AIYPDRGNTGELF
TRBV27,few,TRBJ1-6,ASSLGTLKSSYNSPLH
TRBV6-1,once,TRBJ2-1,ASSERASGGGNEQF
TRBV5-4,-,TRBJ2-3,ASAGGFRTDTQY
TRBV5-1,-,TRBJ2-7,ASSLTGDEQY